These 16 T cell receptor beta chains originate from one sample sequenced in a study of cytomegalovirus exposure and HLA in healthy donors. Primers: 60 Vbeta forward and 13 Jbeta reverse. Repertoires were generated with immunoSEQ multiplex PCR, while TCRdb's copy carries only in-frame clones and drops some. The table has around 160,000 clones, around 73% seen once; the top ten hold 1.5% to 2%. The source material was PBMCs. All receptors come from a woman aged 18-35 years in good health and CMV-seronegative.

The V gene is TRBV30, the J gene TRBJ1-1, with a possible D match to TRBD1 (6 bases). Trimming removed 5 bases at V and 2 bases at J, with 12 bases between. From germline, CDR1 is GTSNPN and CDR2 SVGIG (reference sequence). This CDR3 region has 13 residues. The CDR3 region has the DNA TGTGCCTGGCAGACAGGTCCCAACACTGAAGCTTTCTTT. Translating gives CAWQTGPNTEAFF.

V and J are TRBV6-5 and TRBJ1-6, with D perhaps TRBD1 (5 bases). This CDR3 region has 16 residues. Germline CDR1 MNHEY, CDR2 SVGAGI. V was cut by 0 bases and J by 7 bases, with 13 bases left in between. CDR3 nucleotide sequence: TGTGCCAGCAGTTACTCGAGGGACGGGGGGAATTCACCCCTCCACTTT. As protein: CASSYSRDGGNSPLHF.

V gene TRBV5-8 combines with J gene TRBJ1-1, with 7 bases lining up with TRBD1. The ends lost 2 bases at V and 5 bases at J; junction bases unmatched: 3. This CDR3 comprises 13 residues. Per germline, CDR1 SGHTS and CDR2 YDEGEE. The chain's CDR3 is CASSFDRVTEAFF. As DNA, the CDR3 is TGTGCCAGCAGCTTCGACAGGGTGACTGAAGCTTTCTTT.

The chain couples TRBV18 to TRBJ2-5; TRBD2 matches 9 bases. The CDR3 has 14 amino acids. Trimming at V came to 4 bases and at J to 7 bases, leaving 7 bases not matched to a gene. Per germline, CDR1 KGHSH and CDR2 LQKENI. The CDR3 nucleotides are TGTGCCAGCTCACAAAAGGGACTAGCAGGGACCCAGTACTTC. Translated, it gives CASSQKGLAGTQYF. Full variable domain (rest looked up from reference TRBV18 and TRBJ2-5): NAGVMQNPRHLVRRRGQEARLRCSPMKGHSHVYWYRQLPEEGLKFMVYLQKENIIDESGMPKERFSAEFPKEGPSILRIQQVVRGDSAAYFCASSQKGLAGTQYFGPGTRLLVL.

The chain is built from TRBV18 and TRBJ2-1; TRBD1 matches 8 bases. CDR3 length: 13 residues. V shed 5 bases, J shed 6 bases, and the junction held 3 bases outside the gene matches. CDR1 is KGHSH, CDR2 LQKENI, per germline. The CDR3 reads CASSSTGANEQFF. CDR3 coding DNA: TGTGCCAGCTCATCGACAGGGGCCAATGAGCAGTTCTTC.

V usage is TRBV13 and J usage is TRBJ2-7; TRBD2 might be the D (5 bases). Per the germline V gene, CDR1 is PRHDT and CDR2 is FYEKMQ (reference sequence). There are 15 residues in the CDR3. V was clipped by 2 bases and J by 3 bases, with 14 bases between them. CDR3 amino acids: CASSLIGEWSYEQYF. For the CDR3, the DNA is TGTGCCAGCAGCTTAATTGGGGAGTGGAGCTACGAGCAGTACTTC. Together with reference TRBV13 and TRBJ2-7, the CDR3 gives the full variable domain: AAGVIQSPRHLIKEKRETATLKCYPIPRHDTVYWYQQGPGQDPQFLISFYEKMQSDKGSIPDRFSAQQFSDYHSELNMSSLELGDSALYFCASSLIGEWSYEQYFGPGTRLTVT.

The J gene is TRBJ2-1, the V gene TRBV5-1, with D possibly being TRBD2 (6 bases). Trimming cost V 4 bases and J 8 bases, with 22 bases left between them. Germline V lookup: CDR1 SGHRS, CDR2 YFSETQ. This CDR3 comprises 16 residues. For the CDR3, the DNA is TGCGCCAGCAGCCAATCCCTGGAGGGCCTCGAGGATGAGCAGTTCTTC. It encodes CASSQSLEGLEDEQFF. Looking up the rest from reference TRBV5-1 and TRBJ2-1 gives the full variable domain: KAGVTQTPRYLIKTRGQQVTLSCSPISGHRSVSWYQQTPGQGLQFLFEYFSETQRNKGNFPGRFSGRQFSNSRSEMNVSTLELGDSALYLCASSQSLEGLEDEQFFGPGTRLTVL.

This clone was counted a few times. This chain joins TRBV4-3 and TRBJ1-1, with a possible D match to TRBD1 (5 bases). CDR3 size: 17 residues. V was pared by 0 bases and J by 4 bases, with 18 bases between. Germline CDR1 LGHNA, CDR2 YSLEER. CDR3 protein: CASSQEMGGGTGTEAFF. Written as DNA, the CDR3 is TGCGCCAGCAGCCAAGAGATGGGCGGGGGTACAGGCACTGAAGCTTTCTTT.

CDR3 sequence: CASKGTANYGYTF. CDR3 coding DNA: TGTGCCAGCAAAGGGACAGCTAACTATGGCTACACCTTC. V is TRBV2 and J is TRBJ1-2; 7 bases agree with TRBD1. The CDR3 spans 13 residues. CDR1 and CDR2 (germline): SNHLY, FYNNEI. J lost 0 bases, V lost 7 bases, and 2 bases had no gene match.

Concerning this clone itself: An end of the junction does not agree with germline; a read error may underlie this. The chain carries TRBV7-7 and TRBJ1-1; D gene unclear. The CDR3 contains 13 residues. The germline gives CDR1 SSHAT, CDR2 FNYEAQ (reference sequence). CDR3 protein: CASSRDLNTEAFF. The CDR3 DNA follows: TGTGCTAGCAGCCGAGATCTGAACACTGAAGCTTTCTTT.

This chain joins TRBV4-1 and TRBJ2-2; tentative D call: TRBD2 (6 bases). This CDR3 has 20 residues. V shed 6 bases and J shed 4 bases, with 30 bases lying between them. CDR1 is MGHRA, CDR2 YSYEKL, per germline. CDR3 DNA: TGCGCCAGCAGTCCCCCCCCGGGCCGTGGGGGACTTCGGCTCACCGGGGAGCTGTTTTTT. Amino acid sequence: CASSPPPGRGGLRLTGELFF.

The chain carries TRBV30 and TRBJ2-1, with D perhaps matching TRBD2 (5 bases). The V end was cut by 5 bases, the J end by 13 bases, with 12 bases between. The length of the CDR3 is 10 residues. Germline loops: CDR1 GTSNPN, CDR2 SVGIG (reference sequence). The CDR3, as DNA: TGTGCCTGGGGGGAGATGCCCCAGTTCTTC. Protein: CAWGEMPQFF. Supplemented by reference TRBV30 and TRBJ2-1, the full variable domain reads SQTIHQWPATLVQPVGSPLSLECTVEGTSNPNLYWYRQAAGRGLQLLFYSVGIGQISSEVPQNLSASRPQDRQFILSSKKLLLSDSGFYLCAWGEMPQFFGPGTRLTVL.

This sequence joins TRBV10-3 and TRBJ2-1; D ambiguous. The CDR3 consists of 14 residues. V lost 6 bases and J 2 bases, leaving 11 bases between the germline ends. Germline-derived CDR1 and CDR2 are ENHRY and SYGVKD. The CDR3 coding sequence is TGTGCCATCAGGCCCCGCGGCGCCTACAATGAGCAGTTCTTC. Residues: CAIRPRGAYNEQFF.

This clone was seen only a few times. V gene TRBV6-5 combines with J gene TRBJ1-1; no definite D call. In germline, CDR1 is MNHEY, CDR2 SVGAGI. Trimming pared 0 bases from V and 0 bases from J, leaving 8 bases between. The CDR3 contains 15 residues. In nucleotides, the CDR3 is TGTGCCAGCAGTTACTCGCCGGACTTGAACACTGAAGCTTTCTTT. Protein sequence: CASSYSPDLNTEAFF.

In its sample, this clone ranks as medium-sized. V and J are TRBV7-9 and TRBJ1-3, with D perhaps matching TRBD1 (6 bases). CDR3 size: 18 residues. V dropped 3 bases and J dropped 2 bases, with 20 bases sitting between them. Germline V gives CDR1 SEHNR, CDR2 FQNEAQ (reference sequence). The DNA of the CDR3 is TGTGCCAGCAGCTTGAGCCACTCCTCAGGGGCGGCTGGAAACACCATATATTTT. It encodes CASSLSHSSGAAGNTIYF.

CDR3 bases: TGTGCCAGTAGTATTAGCGGAAGTACCTACAATGAGCAGTTCTTC. Translation gives CASSISGSTYNEQFF. The chain recombines TRBV19 with TRBJ2-1, with D tentatively TRBD2 (6 bases). The germline V and J ends were trimmed by 3 bases and 2 bases, with 11 bases remaining between them. There are 15 residues in the CDR3. The germline gives CDR1 LNHDA, CDR2 SQIVND (reference sequence).